The clone carrying this TCR beta chain showed up just a few times. The CDR3 is 16 residues long. Trimming at V came to 2 bases and at J to 1 base, leaving 7 bases not matched to a gene. CDR1 and CDR2 (germline): SGHRS, YFSETQ. This sample was taken from a study of blood T cell repertoires in COVID-19. Looking at the study overall: T cells, B-cell-depleted T cells, or PBMCs provided the cDNA or gDNA that served as material.

Measured with immunoSEQ multiplex PCR; TCRdb has only the in-frame clones, and not every one. Seen here are around 53,000 clones, around 79% observed once, and the top ten hold about 40%. The clonotype comes from a man between 65 and 85 years old with active or convalescent COVID-19. Sequencing was carried out using peripheral blood. This chain links TRBV5-1 with TRBJ2-5; 8 bases agree with TRBD2. The CDR3: CASSLSSGAVQETQYF. CDR3 DNA: TGCGCCAGCAGCTTAAGTAGCGGGGCTGTCCAAGAGACCCAGTACTTC.